The sequence of this TCR beta chain was determined in a study of T cells in Graves' hyperthyroidism and ophthalmopathy. Findings of the study overall: The model forecast ophthalmopathy, anticipating it by a median roughly 6 months before onset. Ophthalmopathy could be told apart from stable hyperthyroidism with a 13 V-J model.

This clonotype was seen many times. Its antigen is currently unknown. Deletions cut 2 bases from V and 2 bases from J, with 8 bases between. The V gene's germline CDR1 is PRHDT and CDR2 FYEKMQ (reference sequence). This CDR3 region has 14 residues. RNA transcripts provided the source from which TCR beta CDR3 regions were amplified. The HTBI primer set drove a first-round RT-PCR of the TCR CDR3. TCRdb recomputed calls from the multiplex PCR reads with MiXCR, one row per CDR3 protein. In the table there are 400,000 to 550,000 distinct CDR3 sequences, about 15% of which are singletons. Hyperthyroidism patients were newly diagnosed, had disease duration under 2 months, and were aged 18 to 65 years.

The clonotype originates from a woman in her late teens or twenties with Graves' hyperthyroidism. The sequenced sample consisted of blood. The chain joins TRBV13 to TRBJ2-3; perhaps TRBD1 as D (5 bases). This CDR3 is CASSLKGYTDTQYF. CDR3 DNA sequence: TGTGCCAGCAGCTTAAAGGGGTACACAGATACGCAGTATTTT.